The present T cell receptor (beta chain) was sequenced within a study of vaccination and CD4 T cells after COVID-19. A few counts support this clonotype. Its antigen is still unknown. In germline, CDR1 is SGHTA, CDR2 FQGNSA. CDR3 length: 16 amino acids. Trimming at V came to 1 base and at J to 1 base, leaving 3 bases not matched to a gene. As for treatment: approximately nine-day PBMC culture with coronavirus spike peptide pools or control peptides (ViraFEST assay). Regarding the study as a whole: In median terms, SARS-CoV-2-reactive clonotypes went from approximately 21 to 40, a nonsignificant rise.

Sequenced with the Oncomine TCR Beta short-read assay was DNA taken from cultured CD4+ T cells. TCRdb processed the PCR reads anew with MiXCR; each CDR3 protein has one entry. The table lists tens of thousands of distinct CDR3 sequences, 50% of them singletons. The sequence came from a human donor who received a COVID-19 vaccine. The rearrangement links TRBV7-2 to TRBJ2-5, with 10 positions matching TRBD2. The specimen was CD4+ T cells from blood, cultured in vitro, collected before SARS-CoV-2 vaccination. The CDR3 reads CASSLDWTSGQETQYF. CDR3 DNA: TGTGCCAGCAGCTTAGATTGGACTAGCGGCCAAGAGACCCAGTACTTC.